Listed here are 2 T cell receptor beta chains from one sample, sequenced in a study of blood T cell repertoires in COVID-19. Sequencing was performed with immunoSEQ multiplex PCR; in TCRdb, only in-frame clones are kept and a portion is missing. The sample lists about 390,000 clones, approximately 87% occurring once. Material for sequencing was PBMCs or T cells enriched from blood (not recorded which). The receptor set was obtained from a woman in her 50s who had recovered from COVID-19.

The chain joins TRBV6-5 to TRBJ1-1, with TRBD1 as a possible D gene (6 bases). From germline, CDR1 is MNHEY and CDR2 SVGAGI. This CDR3 is 15 amino acids long. V gave up 8 bases and J gave up 1 base, with 17 bases separating them. CDR3 in amino acids: CASRPRGGPNTEAFF. DNA of the CDR3: TGTGCCAGCCGACCCCGGGGGGGGCCGAACACTGAAGCTTTCTTT.

This clone was recorded once. The gene calls are TRBV2 and TRBJ2-1, with a tentative D call TRBD2 (6 bases). This CDR3 is built from 13 residues. Trimming left V 3 bases short and J 9 bases short, with 12 bases between. Germline lookup yields CDR1 SNHLY and CDR2 FYNNEI. For the CDR3, the DNA is TGTGCCAGCAGTGATAGGACTACCCGTGAGCAGTTCTTC. Its translation: CASSDRTTREQFF.